This T cell receptor (beta chain) was captured in a study of HIV-infected patients and healthy controls. This clonotype came up many times. The germline gives CDR1 MNHEY, CDR2 SVGEGT. The CDR3 spans 13 residues. Trimming removed 6 bases from V and 1 base from J, with 9 bases in between. Each CDR3 protein gets one entry after TCRdb re-called the 5' RACE reads with MiXCR. Of roughly 18,000 distinct CDR3 sequences in the sample, less than 20% were seen once. The sequenced material came from CD8+ T cells from blood. The chain joins TRBV6-2 or TRBV6-3 to TRBJ1-1; D not certain. This clonotype was obtained from a human donor in good health. CDR3 sequence reads: CASSRAENTEAFF. The CDR3 coding sequence is TGTGCCAGCAGCCGCGCCGAGAACACTGAAGCTTTCTTT.